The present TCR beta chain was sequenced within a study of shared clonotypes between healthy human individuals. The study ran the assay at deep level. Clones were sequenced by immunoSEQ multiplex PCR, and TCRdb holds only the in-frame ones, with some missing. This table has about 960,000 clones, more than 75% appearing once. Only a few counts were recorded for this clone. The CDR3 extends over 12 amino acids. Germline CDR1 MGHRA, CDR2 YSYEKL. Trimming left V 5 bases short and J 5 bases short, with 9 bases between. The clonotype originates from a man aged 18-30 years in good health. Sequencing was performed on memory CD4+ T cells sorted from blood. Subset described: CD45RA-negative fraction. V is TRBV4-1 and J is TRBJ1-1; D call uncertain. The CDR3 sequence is CASSTTATEAFF. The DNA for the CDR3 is TGCGCCAGCAGCACCACCGCAACTGAAGCTTTCTTT.